This T cell receptor (beta chain) was documented in a study of shared clonotypes between healthy human individuals. About the study: Per donor, three plates held CD4 naive cells, three held CD4 memory, two held CD8 naive and one held CD8 memory.

Recent vaccinations or acute infections were absent in the healthy HIV-negative adult donors. This table comes from immunoSEQ multiplex PCR, and its TCRdb copy is limited to in-frame clones, with some not included. Altogether millions of clones are present, 95% being singletons, with the ten largest covering under 0.15%. Germline V gene data show CDR1 as MNHEY and CDR2 as SVGAGI. The CDR3 extends over 13 amino acids. V lost 1 base and J lost 6, with 10 bases in between. Whole-study results and caveats: Though the depth was large, rarefaction showed that sorted-subset sequencing was incomplete.

Worth noting for this clone: Its antigen is still unknown.

The V and J genes are TRBV6-5 and TRBJ2-7; no reliable D call. The sequenced sample was naive CD4+ T cells sorted from blood. Subset meaning: CD45RA+ positively selected. This TCR was recovered from a man younger than 35 in good health. The CDR3 nucleotides are TGTGCCAGCAGTTACTGGCGAAATGGCGAGCAGTACTTC. This gives the protein CASSYWRNGEQYF.